A selection of T cell receptor beta chains follows, all from one sample in a study of T cell responses to AZD1222 COVID-19 vaccine. Assay used: immunoSEQ multiplex PCR; TCRdb lists only in-frame clones, some missing. The sample lists 110,000 to 150,000 clones, roughly 90% occurring once. Sequences were derived from peripheral blood, sampled on day 0 of AZD1222 vaccination. The receptors derive from an adult in good health. CDR3s include the opening cysteine and the closing phenylalanine or tryptophan. D genes are given only for firm matches. Clone sizes are given selectively: once, few, many, or a class where the clone is expanded.

TRBJ1-5	few	TRBD1	TRBV18	TGTGCCAGCTCACCTCAGTCCGGGACAGGGGGTCAGCCCCAGCATTTT	CASSPQSGTGGQPQHF
TRBJ1-1	once	NA	TRBV7-6	TGTGCCAGCAGCGGCACCACAGGGAGCGGCACTGAAGCTTTCTTT	CASSGTTGSGTEAFF
TRBJ1-5	NA	NA	TRBV7-2	TGTGCCAGCAGCTTAGATATCGGGGGCCGAGGCAATCAGCCCCAGCATTTT	CASSLDIGGRGNQPQHF
TRBJ2-3	NA	TRBD1	TRBV5-4	TGTGCCAGCAGTCTACAGGGGGCTGGCACAGATACGCAGTATTTT	CASSLQGAGTDTQYF
TRBJ1-2	NA	NA	TRBV28	TGTGCCAGCAGATATTCTCCCTATGGCTACACCTTC	CASRYSPYGYTF
TRBJ1-1	NA	TRBD1	TRBV19	TGTGCCAGTAGTGCCTACAGGGGCGGAGGCACTGAAGCTTTCTTT	CASSAYRGGGTEAFF
TRBJ2-4	NA	NA	TRBV5-1	TGCGCCAGCAGCTTGGGGGGGCTCAAAAACATTCAGTACTTC	CASSLGGLKNIQYF
TRBJ1-2	NA	TRBD1	TRBV9	TGTGCCAGCAGCCCCTTAGGGACAGTGGTTGGCTACACCTTC	CASSPLGTVVGYTF
TRBJ1-2	NA	TRBD1	TRBV6-1	TGTGCCAGCAGTGAGCCCGGGACAGCCTATGGCTACACCTTC	CASSEPGTAYGYTF
TRBJ2-2	NA	NA	TRBV7-6	TGTGCCAGCAGCTTAGAGGGGACGAAGGGGGAGCTGTTTTTT	CASSLEGTKGELFF
TRBJ1-2	NA	NA	TRBV5-1	TGCGCCAGCAGCTCGGGGCAGCTCTATGGCTACACCTTC	CASSSGQLYGYTF
TRBJ1-1	NA	TRBD1	TRBV18	TGTGCCAGCTCACCCGCCAGGGGGAAGACTGAAGCTTTCTTT	CASSPARGKTEAFF
TRBJ2-1	NA	TRBD2	TRBV28	TGTGCCAGCAACTTGAGCGGGAAGTCCTACAATGAGCAGTTCTTC	CASNLSGKSYNEQFF
TRBJ2-5	NA	TRBD1	TRBV15	TGTGCCACCAGCAGAAACAGGGGGAAGACCCAGTACTTC	CATSRNRGKTQYF
TRBJ2-7	NA	TRBD1	TRBV7-6	TGTGCCAGCAGCTTAGCTGCGACAGGGGGCCCAGTTGTGGAGCAGTACTTC	CASSLAATGGPVVEQYF